Listed below are T cell receptor beta chains from one sample, sequenced in a study of blood T cell repertoires in COVID-19. Clones were read by immunoSEQ multiplex PCR, and TCRdb kept only the in-frame ones, dropping some. The data show some 180,000 clones, 89% seen once. The source material was peripheral blood. The receptors shown here come from a man aged 35-49 years with acute or convalescent COVID-19. Each CDR3 is given with its conserved first and last residue. A D gene is named only where the DNA matches it firmly. Where a row states a size, it is once, few, many or the class of an expanded clone; other rows omit it.

.	.	TRBJ1-2	TRBV5-5	CASSFGGSYGYTF	TGTGCCAGCAGCTTTGGAGGATCCTATGGCTACACCTTC
.	TRBD2	TRBJ2-1	TRBV7-7	CASSRGGPNIDEQFF	TGTGCCAGCAGCCGCGGGGGGCCGAACATCGATGAGCAGTTCTTC
.	.	TRBJ2-3	TRBV5-4	CASSLAGPDTQYF	TGTGCCAGCAGCTTGGCTGGCCCAGATACGCAGTATTTT
.	.	TRBJ1-2	TRBV27	CASSLVRREGQGGYTF	TGTGCCAGCAGTTTAGTTCGGAGGGAGGGCCAGGGAGGCTACACCTTC
.	TRBD1	TRBJ1-2	TRBV6-5	CASSPTGVYGYTF	TGTGCCAGCAGCCCGACAGGGGTCTATGGCTACACCTTC
.	.	TRBJ1-2	TRBV28	CASSFQDYGYTF	TGTGCCAGCAGTTTTCAGGACTATGGCTACACCTTC
.	TRBD1	TRBJ2-7	TRBV5-1	CASSLVQGARHEQYF	TGCGCCAGCAGCTTGGTCCAGGGGGCACGGCACGAGCAGTACTTC
.	.	TRBJ1-3	TRBV6-5	CASSYGESGNTIYF	TGTGCCAGCAGTTACGGGGAGTCTGGAAACACCATATATTTT
.	.	TRBJ1-1	TRBV6-5	CASSLHLRNTEAFF	TGTGCCAGCAGTCTGCATCTAAGGAACACTGAAGCTTTCTTT
once	.	TRBJ1-2	TRBV3-1/TRBV3-2	CASSQDPQGLYGYTF	TGTGCCAGCAGCCAAGATCCCCAGGGATTATATGGCTACACCTTC
.	.	TRBJ1-2	TRBV4-2	CASSLGSTDGYTF	TGTGCCAGCAGCTTGGGCTCGACAGATGGCTACACCTTC
.	TRBD1	TRBJ1-2	TRBV4-3	CASSQLGTGELGYGYTF	TGCGCCAGCAGCCAACTGGGGACAGGGGAACTGGGCTATGGCTACACCTTC
.	TRBD2	TRBJ2-4	TRBV20-1	CSASPSGGLTKNIQYF	TGCAGTGCTAGTCCTAGCGGGGGTCTCACCAAAAACATTCAGTACTTC
.	.	TRBJ1-5	TRBV10-1	CASSELAQGGPQHF	TGCGCCAGCAGTGAGCTGGCTCAGGGAGGGCCCCAGCATTTT
.	TRBD2	TRBJ2-3	TRBV5-1	CASSRRLRLADHTDTQYF	TGCGCCAGCAGCCGACGTTTAAGGCTAGCGGACCACACAGATACGCAGTATTTT
.	TRBD1	TRBJ1-1	TRBV7-9	CASSLAGGLTEAFF	TGTGCCAGCAGCTTAGCAGGGGGCTTGACTGAAGCTTTCTTT
.	.	TRBJ2-1	TRBV5-4	CASSLAEGGNEQFF	TGTGCCAGCAGCTTGGCCGAGGGGGGGAATGAGCAGTTCTTC
.	.	TRBJ2-3	TRBV4-1	CASSVALGTVTDTQYF	TGCGCCAGCAGCGTAGCTCTCGGGACTGTCACAGATACGCAGTATTTT
.	TRBD1	TRBJ1-1	TRBV30	CAWSKVGTGGGTEAFF	TGTGCCTGGAGCAAAGTGGGGACAGGGGGCGGCACTGAAGCTTTCTTT
.	.	TRBJ1-2	TRBV5-4	CASSPDLAGWSYGYTF	TGTGCCAGCAGCCCCGACTTGGCAGGGTGGTCCTATGGCTACACCTTC
.	TRBD1	TRBJ2-7	TRBV5-1	CASSLARDRSYYEQYF	TGCGCCAGCAGCTTGGCGCGGGACAGGTCCTACTACGAGCAGTACTTC
.	.	TRBJ1-2	TRBV12-3/TRBV12-4	CASSPRQNGYTF	TGTGCCAGCAGCCCCAGACAGAATGGCTACACCTTC
.	TRBD1	TRBJ1-3	TRBV13	CASSPGQGRNTIYF	TGTGCCAGCAGCCCCGGACAGGGGAGAAACACCATATATTTT
.	.	TRBJ1-2	TRBV12-3/TRBV12-4	CASSFHKYGYTF	TGTGCCAGCAGTTTCCACAAGTATGGCTACACCTTC
.	TRBD2	TRBJ2-1	TRBV27	CASSLSAGSSYNEQFF	TGTGCCAGCAGTTTATCAGCGGGAAGCTCCTACAATGAGCAGTTCTTC
.	TRBD1	TRBJ1-2	TRBV15	CATSSLTGRNYGYTF	TGTGCCACCAGCAGCTTGACAGGGCGGAACTATGGCTACACCTTC
.	.	TRBJ2-7	TRBV6-1	CASTHGLYYEQYF	TGTGCCAGCACCCATGGGCTATACTACGAGCAGTACTTC
.	.	TRBJ2-5	TRBV5-8	CASSLARRAEETQYF	TGTGCCAGCAGCTTGGCCAGGCGAGCGGAGGAGACCCAGTACTTC
.	TRBD1	TRBJ1-5	TRBV7-6	CASSSRQGVNQPQHF	TGTGCCAGCAGCTCGCGACAGGGTGTAAATCAGCCCCAGCATTTT
.	.	TRBJ1-5	TRBV5-1	CASSLGGVNQPQHF	TGCGCCAGCAGCTTGGGGGGGGTCAATCAGCCCCAGCATTTT
.	.	TRBJ2-7	TRBV6-2/TRBV6-3	CASSPAGARSYEQYF	TGTGCCAGCAGCCCCGCGGGGGCCAGGTCCTACGAGCAGTACTTC
.	.	TRBJ1-2	TRBV7-9	CASSLGGDGYTF	TGTGCCAGCAGCCTGGGGGGGGACGGCTACACCTTC
once	TRBD1	TRBJ2-5	TRBV5-1	CASSRDRGRGETQYF	TGCGCCAGCAGCAGGGACAGGGGGCGCGGGGAGACCCAGTACTTC
.	.	TRBJ2-1	TRBV7-9	CASSLVGGSNEQFF	TGTGCCAGCAGCTTAGTAGGGGGTTCCAATGAGCAGTTCTTC
.	TRBD1	TRBJ2-7	TRBV11-2	CASRGPGQGYEQYF	TGTGCCAGCAGGGGCCCGGGACAGGGCTACGAGCAGTACTTC
.	TRBD1	TRBJ1-2	TRBV15	CATSRDKGTAFNYGYTF	TGTGCCACCAGCAGAGATAAGGGGACAGCATTTAACTATGGCTACACCTTC
.	TRBD1	TRBJ1-2	TRBV10-3	CAISESGQEGYTF	TGTGCCATCAGTGAGTCGGGACAGGAAGGCTACACCTTC
.	.	TRBJ2-3	TRBV7-9	CASTLDRSTDTQYF	TGTGCCAGCACCCTAGACAGGAGCACAGATACGCAGTATTTT
.	TRBD1	TRBJ1-1	TRBV5-1	CASSLDDGQGGTEAFF	TGCGCCAGCAGCTTGGACGACGGACAGGGGGGAACTGAAGCTTTCTTT
.	TRBD1	TRBJ1-6	TRBV18	CASSSTGSDSPLHF	TGTGCCAGCTCATCGACAGGGTCGGATTCACCCCTCCACTTT
.	.	TRBJ2-1	TRBV5-4	CASSSTRYNEQFF	TGTGCCAGCAGCTCGACTAGATACAATGAGCAGTTCTTC
few	.	TRBJ1-6	TRBV4-1	CASSRDPQGYSPLHF	TGCGCCAGCAGCCGAGATCCACAGGGTTATTCACCCCTCCACTTT
.	.	TRBJ1-2	TRBV9	CASSVGRDYYGYTF	TGTGCCAGCAGCGTAGGCAGGGACTACTATGGCTACACCTTC
.	.	TRBJ2-1	TRBV19	CASTISLSGSSNNEQFF	TGTGCCAGTACCATATCCCTCTCGGGATCATCAAACAATGAGCAGTTCTTC
.	TRBD1	TRBJ1-1	TRBV6-5	CASRATGVTEAFF	TGTGCCAGCAGGGCCACAGGGGTTACTGAAGCTTTCTTT
.	TRBD1	TRBJ1-4	TRBV15	CATSHRGGEKLFF	TGTGCCACCAGCCACAGGGGTGGCGAAAAACTGTTTTTT
.	.	TRBJ2-6	TRBV9	CASSIRGGTGANVLTF	TGTGCCAGCAGCATCCGAGGGGGAACTGGGGCCAACGTCCTGACTTTC
.	TRBD2	TRBJ2-3	TRBV24-1	CATSEPGLAGTDTQYF	TGTGCCACCAGTGAACCGGGACTAGCGGGCACAGATACGCAGTATTTT
.	.	TRBJ2-3	TRBV5-1	CASSLGGFTDTQYF	TGCGCCAGCAGCTTGGGAGGATTCACAGATACGCAGTATTTT
.	TRBD1	TRBJ2-5	TRBV5-1	CASSLAGTGAGETQYF	TGCGCCAGCAGCTTGGCCGGGACAGGGGCTGGGGAGACCCAGTACTTC
.	TRBD1	TRBJ2-7	TRBV28	CASTTGGPHEQYF	TGTGCCAGCACCACAGGGGGTCCCCACGAGCAGTACTTC